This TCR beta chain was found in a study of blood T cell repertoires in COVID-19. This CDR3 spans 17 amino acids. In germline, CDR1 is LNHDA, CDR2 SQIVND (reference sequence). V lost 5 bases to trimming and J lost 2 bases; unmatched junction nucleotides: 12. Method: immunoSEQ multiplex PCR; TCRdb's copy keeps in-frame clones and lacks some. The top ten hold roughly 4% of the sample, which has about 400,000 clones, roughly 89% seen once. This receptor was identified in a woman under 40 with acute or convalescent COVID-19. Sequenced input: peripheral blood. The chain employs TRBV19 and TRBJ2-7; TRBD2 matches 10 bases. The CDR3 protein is CASSSDLERGGTYEQYF. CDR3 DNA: TGTGCCAGTAGTTCAGATCTGGAGCGGGGGGGAACCTACGAGCAGTACTTC.